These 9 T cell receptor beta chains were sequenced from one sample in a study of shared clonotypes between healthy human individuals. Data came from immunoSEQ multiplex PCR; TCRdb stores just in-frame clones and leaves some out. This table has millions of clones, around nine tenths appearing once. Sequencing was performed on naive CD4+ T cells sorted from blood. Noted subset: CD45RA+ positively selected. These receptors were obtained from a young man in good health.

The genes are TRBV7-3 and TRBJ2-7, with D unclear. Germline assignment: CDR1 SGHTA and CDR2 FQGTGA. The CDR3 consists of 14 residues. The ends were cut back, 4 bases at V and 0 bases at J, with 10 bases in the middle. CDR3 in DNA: TGTGCCAGCAGCTGCACCAGGAGCTCCTACGAGCAGTACTTC. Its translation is CASSCTRSSYEQYF.

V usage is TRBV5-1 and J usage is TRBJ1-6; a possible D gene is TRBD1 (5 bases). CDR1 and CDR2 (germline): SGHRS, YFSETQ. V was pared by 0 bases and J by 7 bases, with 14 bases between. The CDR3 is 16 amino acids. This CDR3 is CASSLGGSLANSPLHF. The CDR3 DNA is TGCGCCAGCAGCTTGGGGGGGAGCCTGGCCAATTCACCCCTCCACTTT. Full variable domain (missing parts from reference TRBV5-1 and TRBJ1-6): KAGVTQTPRYLIKTRGQQVTLSCSPISGHRSVSWYQQTPGQGLQFLFEYFSETQRNKGNFPGRFSGRQFSNSRSEMNVSTLELGDSALYLCASSLGGSLANSPLHFGNGTRLTVT.

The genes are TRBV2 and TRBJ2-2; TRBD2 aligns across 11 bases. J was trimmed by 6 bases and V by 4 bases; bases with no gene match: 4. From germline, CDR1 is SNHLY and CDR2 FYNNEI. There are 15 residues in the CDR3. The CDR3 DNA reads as TGTGCCAGCAGTGTCATACTAGCGGGAGCCGGGGAGCTGTTTTTT. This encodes CASSVILAGAGELFF.

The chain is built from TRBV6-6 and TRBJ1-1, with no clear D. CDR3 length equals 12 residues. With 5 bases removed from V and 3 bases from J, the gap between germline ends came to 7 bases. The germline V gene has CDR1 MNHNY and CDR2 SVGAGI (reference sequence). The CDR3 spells CASSPRDTEAFF. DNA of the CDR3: TGTGCCAGCAGTCCTCGGGACACTGAAGCTTTCTTT.

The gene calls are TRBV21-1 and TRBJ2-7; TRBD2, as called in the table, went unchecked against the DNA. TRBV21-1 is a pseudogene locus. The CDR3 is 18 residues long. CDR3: CASSKVSGSIGLGWEQYF. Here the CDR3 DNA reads TGTGCCAGCAGCAAAGTGAGTGGGAGTATCGGACTAGGGTGGGAGCAGTACTTC.

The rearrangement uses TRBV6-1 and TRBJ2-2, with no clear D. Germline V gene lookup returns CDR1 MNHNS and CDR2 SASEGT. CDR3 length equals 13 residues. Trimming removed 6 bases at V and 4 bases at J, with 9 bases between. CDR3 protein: CASRKGITGELFF. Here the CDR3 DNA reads TGTGCCAGCAGAAAGGGAATCACCGGGGAGCTGTTTTTT.

CDR3 sequence (DNA): TGTGCCTGGAACCATCGAACAGGGGGCGGAGCCGGGGAGCTGTTTTTT. Protein product: CAWNHRTGGGAGELFF. V is TRBV30 and J is TRBJ2-2; TRBD1 matches 9 bases. The germline V gene has CDR1 GTSNPN and CDR2 SVGIG (reference sequence). Losses at the gene ends were 4 bases for V and 6 bases for J; bases not matched to a gene: 12. The CDR3 extends over 16 amino acids.

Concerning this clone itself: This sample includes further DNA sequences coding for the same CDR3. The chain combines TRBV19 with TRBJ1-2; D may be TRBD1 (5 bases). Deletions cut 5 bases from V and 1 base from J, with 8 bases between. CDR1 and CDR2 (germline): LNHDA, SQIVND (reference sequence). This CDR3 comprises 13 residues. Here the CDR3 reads CASSRDSNYGYTF. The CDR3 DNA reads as TGTGCCAGTAGTCGCGACAGTAACTATGGCTACACCTTC. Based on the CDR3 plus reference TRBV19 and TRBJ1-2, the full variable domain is DGGITQSPKYLFRKEGQNVTLSCEQNLNHDAMYWYRQDPGQGLRLIYYSQIVNDFQKGDIAEGYSVSREKKESFPLTVTSAQKNPTAFYLCASSRDSNYGYTFGSGTRLTVV.

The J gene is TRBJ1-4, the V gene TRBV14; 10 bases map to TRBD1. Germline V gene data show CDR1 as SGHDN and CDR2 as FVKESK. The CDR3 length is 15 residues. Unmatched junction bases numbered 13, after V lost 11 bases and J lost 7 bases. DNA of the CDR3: TGTGCCGTCGCTTGGGACAGGGGACTCGGTGAAAAACTGTTTTTT. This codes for CAVAWDRGLGEKLFF.